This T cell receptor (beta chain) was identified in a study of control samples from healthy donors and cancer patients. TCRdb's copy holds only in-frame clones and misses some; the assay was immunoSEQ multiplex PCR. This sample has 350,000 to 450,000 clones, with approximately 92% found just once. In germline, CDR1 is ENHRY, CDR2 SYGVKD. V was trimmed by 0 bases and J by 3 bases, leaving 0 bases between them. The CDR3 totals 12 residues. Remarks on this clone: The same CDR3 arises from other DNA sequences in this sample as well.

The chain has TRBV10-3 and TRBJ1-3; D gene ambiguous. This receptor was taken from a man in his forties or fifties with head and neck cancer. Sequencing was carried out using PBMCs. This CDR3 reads CAISESGNTIYF. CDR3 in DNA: TGTGCCATCAGTGAGTCTGGAAACACCATATATTTT.